The 15 T cell receptor beta chains listed next were all sequenced from one sample in a study of naive and memory T cell subsets. Blood and skin TCR RNA was reverse transcribed with alpha and beta constant primers. TCRdb ran MiXCR on the 5' RACE reads and lists one entry per CDR3 protein. This sample has about 20,000 distinct CDR3 sequences, with 4.2% found just once. Whole blood, around 2.5 ml, came from adult healthy volunteers. The receptor set was obtained from a male donor in good health.

In its sample, this clonotype was seen many times. The gene calls are TRBV6-2 or TRBV6-3 and TRBJ1-1, with TRBD1 identical over 10 bases. V was clipped by 8 bases and J by 4 bases; unmatched bases: 4. The CDR3 consists of 13 residues. Germline V lookup: CDR1 MNHEY, CDR2 SVGEGT. CDR3 nucleotide sequence: TGTGCCAGCCTATGGACAGGGGGCACTGAAGCTTTCTTT. Encoded protein: CASLWTGGTEAFF.

This clonotype showed up many times. This chain joins TRBV6-2 or TRBV6-3 and TRBJ2-7, with 7 bases lining up with TRBD1. With 6 bases clipped from V and 0 bases from J, the junction kept 5 bases outside the gene matches. Germline assignment: CDR1 MNHEY and CDR2 SVGEGT. This CDR3 has 14 residues. The DNA for the CDR3 is TGTGCCAGCAGCCCAGGGGGAAACTCCTACGAGCAGTACTTC. This encodes CASSPGGNSYEQYF.

This clonotype was seen ten or more times. The CDR3 nucleotides are TGTGCCATCAGTGAGTCGATCGGTGGAAACACCATATATTTT. Its translation is CAISESIGGNTIYF. V and J are TRBV10-3 and TRBJ1-3; no reliable D call. The V and J ends lost 0 bases and 3 bases respectively, with 6 bases between them. Germline CDR1 ENHRY, CDR2 SYGVKD. The CDR3 extends over 14 amino acids.

In this sample, this clonotype turned up many times. In nucleotides, the CDR3 is TGCGCCAGCAGCCAAGATGTGGTCCGGAATCAGCCCCAGCATTTT. Residues: CASSQDVVRNQPQHF. This chain connects TRBV4-3 to TRBJ1-5, with D uncertain. The germline V and J ends were trimmed by 0 bases and 4 bases, with 10 bases remaining between them. Germline CDR1 and CDR2: LGHNA and YSLEER. This CDR3 is 15 amino acids long.

This clonotype was recorded at least ten times. V and J are TRBV14 and TRBJ2-7; D is ambiguous. In germline, CDR1 is SGHDN, CDR2 FVKESK. This CDR3 has 14 amino acids. V was clipped by 1 base and J by 3 bases, with 10 bases between them. The DNA of the CDR3 is TGTGCCAGCAGCCAAGGCATCCTGGGCTACGAGCAGTACTTC. This translates into CASSQGILGYEQYF.

This clonotype was seen at least ten times. V gene TRBV29-1 combines with J gene TRBJ1-3; 10 bases are shared with TRBD1. Looked up from germline, CDR1 is SQVTM and CDR2 is ANQGSEA. The CDR3 sequence is 14 residues long. V trimming: 7 bases; J trimming: 1 base; junction bases outside the gene matches: 4. The CDR3: CSAWDRGSGNTIYF. The CDR3 nucleotides are TGCAGCGCCTGGGACAGGGGATCTGGAAACACCATATATTTT.

This clonotype came up many times. The chain joins TRBV3-1 to TRBJ2-2; TRBD2 might be the D (7 bases). Germline V lookup: CDR1 LGHDT, CDR2 YNNKEL (reference sequence). Trimming took off 4 bases at V and 5 bases at J, with 14 bases between the two ends. The CDR3 runs to 15 residues. This chain's CDR3 is CASSPWGGGTGELFF. DNA of the CDR3: TGTGCCAGCAGCCCTTGGGGGGGCGGAACCGGGGAGCTGTTTTTT.

This clonotype was counted at least ten times. This chain joins TRBV5-4 and TRBJ1-2; 7 positions agree with TRBD1. This CDR3 has 13 amino acids. V dropped 5 bases and J dropped 6; count of bases not matched to a gene: 7. Germline CDR1 reads SGHNT; CDR2 reads YYREEE (reference sequence). The DNA of the CDR3 is TGTGCCAGCAGGAGAGGGGGCGCCGATGGCTACACCTTC. It encodes CASRRGGADGYTF.

This clonotype was picked up many times. The chain uses TRBV6-2 or TRBV6-3 and TRBJ2-5; D is perhaps TRBD2 (5 bases). The V gene lost 3 bases and the J gene lost 5 bases, with 13 bases spanning the gap. The CDR3 extends over 14 amino acids. Looked up from germline, CDR1 is MNHEY and CDR2 is SVGEGT. CDR3 nucleotides: TGTGCCAGCAGTTATGAAGCCCGGAGGGAGACCCAGTACTTC. It specifies CASSYEARRETQYF.

CDR3 protein: CASSTDGRRETQYF. CDR3 DNA: TGTGCCAGTAGTACGGACGGCCGCCGAGAGACCCAGTACTTC. This rearrangement joins TRBV19 to TRBJ2-5; D is unclear. Germline loops: CDR1 LNHDA, CDR2 SQIVND (reference sequence). The length of the CDR3 is 14 residues. V was trimmed by 4 bases and J by 4 bases, leaving 13 bases between them.

This chain joins TRBV14 and TRBJ2-4; D possibly corresponds to TRBD1 (5 bases). Looked up from germline, CDR1 is SGHDN and CDR2 is FVKESK. CDR3 length: 18 residues. Trimming cost V 3 bases and J 1 base, with 19 bases left between them. CDR3 nucleotides: TGTGCCAGCAGCCACGGTCAAGCAGGGCGAAGGGCCAAAAACATTCAGTACTTC. This sequence encodes CASSHGQAGRRAKNIQYF.

This clonotype was seen repeatedly, ten times or more. The chain combines TRBV6-1 with TRBJ2-5; 9 bases match TRBD2. V lost 3 bases to trimming and J lost 1 base; unmatched junction nucleotides: 6. The germline gives CDR1 MNHNS, CDR2 SASEGT. The CDR3 runs 16 residues. CDR3 DNA: TGTGCCAGCAGTGACGTCCTGACTAGCGGCCAAGAGACCCAGTACTTC. Encoded protein: CASSDVLTSGQETQYF.

This clonotype was seen at least ten times. The chain employs TRBV27 and TRBJ2-1, with a weak D call TRBD2 (6 bases). The CDR3 totals 14 residues. V was cut by 2 bases and J by 6 bases, with 11 bases left in between. Germline V CDR1 and CDR2: MNHEY, SMNVEV (reference sequence). In DNA form, the CDR3 reads TGTGCCAGCAGTTTAGGGACTGGCGGCAATGAGCAGTTCTTC. Its translation: CASSLGTGGNEQFF.

This clonotype was counted at least ten times. V and J are TRBV5-1 and TRBJ2-3, with TRBD2 identical over 7 bases. The germline V gene encodes CDR1 SGHRS and CDR2 YFSETQ. CDR3 size: 17 residues. Trimming took 4 bases from V and 0 from J; bases not matched to a gene: 11. The CDR3 reads CASSRIGGGSSTDTQYF. Written as DNA, the CDR3 is TGCGCCAGCAGCCGCATTGGGGGGGGATCTAGCACAGATACGCAGTATTTT.

This clonotype was detected many times. The chain links TRBV28 to TRBJ2-5, with D perhaps given as TRBD1 or TRBD2 (5 bases each). Looked up from germline, CDR1 is MDHEN and CDR2 is SYDVKM. The length of the CDR3 is 14 residues. V lost 3 bases to trimming and J lost 5 bases, with 13 bases between them. The CDR3 nucleotides are TGTGCCAGCAGTTTGAGCTACAGGAGGGAGACCCAGTACTTC. Translated: CASSLSYRRETQYF. Combining the CDR3 with reference TRBV28 and TRBJ2-5 gives the whole variable domain DVKVTQSSRYLVKRTGEKVFLECVQDMDHENMFWYRQDPGLGLRLIYFSYDVKMKEKGDIPEGYSVSREKKERFSLILESASTNQTSMYLCASSLSYRRETQYFGPGTRLLVL.